This T cell receptor beta chain appears in the sequencing data of a study of beta chain features in type 1 diabetes (dated by TCRdb to between 2017 and 2018). Regarding the research as a whole: Patients and healthy donors did not differ in mean age, gender distribution, total cell number or subset yield. Across all samples, around 100 million sorted cells were examined, and cell number per subset correlated strongly with RNA yield. In the study, TCRB repertoires of sorted circulating CD4+ T cell subsets from recently diagnosed type 1 diabetes patients were compared with those of matched healthy donors. Regulatory and stem cell-like memory subsets were isolated from only 8 patients and roughly eight healthy donors, whereas naive and central memory subsets came from all 30 or so donors.

Broader findings and caveats from the paper: Only small numbers of individuals were included in the HLA sub-analyses, which left unresolved whether HLA type had any influence on TCRB rearrangement. Sequencing cDNA rather than genomic DNA could over-represent highly expressing activated cells, although activation and CD3 levels did not differ between groups. PCR may preferentially amplify shorter templates, but because patient and control samples were amplified and corrected together, any resulting skew would affect both groups equally. Type 1 diabetes patients showed a moderate but significant shortening of TCRB CDR3 length in all four CD4+ subsets. At VDJ recombination sites, type 1 diabetes patients had fewer insertions and more deleted nucleotides, which implies abnormalities in thymic rearrangement. Naive, central memory and regulatory TCRB repertoires appeared to be more alike among patients than among healthy donors.

V and J are trimmed by 5 bases and 5 bases, and the gene matches miss 12 bases of the junction. According to the germline V gene (reference sequence), CDR1 reads MNHNY and CDR2 reads SVGAGI. Taken from cysteine to phenylalanine, the CDR3 has 16 residues. The kept DNA is CDR3 alone, 48 bases in frame from the first base. This clone was found a few times. Its binding antigen is unknown. Base qualities are missing; no much larger clone stands one base away. From each donor, a single peripheral blood sample of 100 to 150 mL on average was drawn into heparinised tubes. Using a panel that included CD45RO, CCR7, CD25, CD127, CD95 and CD27, naive, central memory, regulatory and stem cell-like memory CD4+ T cells were sorted on a BD FACSAria II. A purity above 95% was achieved for all sorted populations. Right away, PBMCs were isolated by Lymphoprep density gradient centrifugation and were stained directly, with no culture step. So that batch effects would be minimized, each experiment stained and sorted samples in pairs, pairing one healthy donor with one patient.

The High Capacity cDNA Reverse Transcription Kit was used to reverse transcribe all of the isolated RNA, meaning that expressed TCRB transcripts were what got sequenced. Deep immunoSEQ sequencing was applied to naive, central memory and regulatory T cell samples, giving an average of roughly 3.6 million total reads per sample. After sorted cells were lysed in RLT buffer, RNA was extracted with DNase-treated RNeasy Micro or Mini kits, with the choice depending on cell number. To prevent cross-contamination, each cell subset was processed individually, whereas patient and healthy donor samples were processed jointly. Using the immunoSEQ multiplex PCR, TCRB sequences were amplified from cDNA into 87-bp fragments spanning the CDR3 region. Sequencing of the amplicons was performed on the Illumina HiSeq platform. Per the authors' processing: Synthetic template baselines were used to correct PCR bias computationally, reads within Hamming distance 2 were collapsed, and singletons that could not be merged were discarded. By aligning reads against IMGT, V, D and J genes, CDR3 length, and insertions or deletions at six rearrangement sites were assigned. Within each subset, clonotype counts were normalized to the number of sorted cells before true diversity and Gini coefficients were calculated with the tcR R package. The overlap coefficient, calculated on TCRB nucleotide sequences, was used to measure repertoire sharing. Out-of-frame TCRB sequences from naive cells were analyzed as a proxy for the pre-selection repertoire. TCRdb took over this immuneACCESS table, retaining in-frame rearrangements with V and J assigned. Such tables are incomplete; in checked studies, under half of the missing clones stem from an unresolved V gene, and the remainder is unexplained. The V and J calls and clone size are taken from that table; D and trimming were inferred from the DNA. This sample comprises some 270,000 clones, about a tenth of them detected only once. About 0.018% of the sample rests with the top ten.

This sequence was found in a man aged 25-40 years with type 1 diabetes. Recombination connected TRBV6-6 to TRBJ2-3, and 8 bases in between align with TRBD2. The sequencing sample was made of naive CD4+ T cells from blood. The sample's cell subset or site, from its label and the paper: true naive CD4+ T cells. The CDR3 region: CASSHGRVRIRDTQYF. In nucleotide form, the sequence is TGTGCCAGCAGTCACGGGAGGGTCCGGATTCGAGATACGCAGTATTTT.